The entry that follows covers one TCR beta chain sequence. TCRdb itself ran the PCR reads through MiXCR, one entry per CDR3 protein. The sample comprises over 100,000 distinct CDR3 sequences, roughly 51% of which are singletons, and 12% rests with the top ten. This entry comes from a study of CDR3 diversity in severe acne. Trimming took off 4 bases at V and 7 bases at J, with 18 bases between the two ends. This CDR3 is 14 amino acids long. Germline V gene lookup returns CDR1 SGDLS and CDR2 YYNGEE. The V gene is TRBV9, the J gene TRBJ2-7, with D tentatively TRBD2 (5 bases). The origin of this receptor is a male donor with acne. Sequenced input: blood. CDR3: CASSSAEGFWEQYF. The CDR3, as DNA: TGTGCCAGCAGCTCCGCCGAGGGTTTCTGGGAGCAGTACTTC. The full variable domain, its missing parts supplied by reference TRBV9 and TRBJ2-7, is DSGVTQTPKHLITATGQRVTLRCSPRSGDLSVYWYQQSLDQGLQFLIQYYNGEERAKGNILERFSAQQFPDLHSELNLSSLELGDSALYFCASSSAEGFWEQYFGPGTRLTVT.